This TCR beta chain was profiled in a study of early T cells in non-severe SARS-CoV-2 infection. The overall study: RNA in bulk from unsorted whole blood was sequenced, and chains were unpaired.

V dropped 5 bases and J dropped 6 bases, with 14 bases sitting between them. Germline V gives CDR1 SGHTA, CDR2 FQGNSA. CDR3 size: 15 residues. TCRdb passed the 5' RACE reads through MiXCR, listing each CDR3 protein once. Of approximately 80,000 distinct CDR3 sequences in the sample, around 12% were seen once. This clonotype was counted ten times or more. This clonotype was obtained from an adult who was a healthcare worker with PCR-confirmed SARS-CoV-2 infection or an uninfected control (not recorded which). J is TRBJ1-6 and V is TRBV7-2; D unresolved. Sequencing input: whole blood. CDR3 sequence reads: CASSQNGNLNSPLHF. The DNA of the CDR3 is TGTGCCAGCAGCCAGAACGGGAACCTTAATTCACCCCTCCACTTT.